This section outlines one TCR beta chain sequence together with its context. Its antigen is currently unknown. These data originate in a study of cytomegalovirus exposure and HLA in healthy donors. PCR amplification relied on 60 Vbeta primers (plus 13 Jbeta primers). TCRdb keeps only in-frame clones here, not all; method: immunoSEQ multiplex PCR. The table lists 55,000 to 75,000 clones, about 87% of them singletons. General observations from the study: Reports showed the classifier diagnosing cytomegalovirus status with high specificity and sensitivity.

This clonotype was sampled from a man aged 18 to 30 in good health and CMV-seronegative. The sequenced material came from PBMCs.

CDR3 residues: CASSLSGQGAQYF. The CDR3 DNA reads as TGCGCCAGCAGCTTGTCAGGACAGGGGGCTCAGTACTTC. The rearrangement uses TRBV5-1 and TRBJ2-5; 11 bases are a match to TRBD1. The ends lost 1 base at V and 11 bases at J; junction bases unmatched: 4. Germline CDR1 and CDR2: SGHRS and YFSETQ. This CDR3 has 13 amino acids.